This T cell receptor beta chain was observed in a study of T-cell memory formation after mild COVID-19. On the study more broadly: Clustering of TCRs was largely donor specific. Study conclusions and caveats: The study detected some responding clones in pre-infection memory, suggesting cross-reactive memory joined.

TCRdb used MiXCR to reprocess the 5' RACE reads, holding one entry per CDR3 protein. The sample includes a few hundred thousand distinct CDR3 sequences, over 8.5% of them seen just once. Many counts were recorded for this clonotype. Its target is not known. V was pared by 0 bases and J by 5 bases, with 10 bases between. Germline values: CDR1 LGHNA, CDR2 YSLEER. This CDR3 is 14 amino acids long. Source material: PBMCs or a T cell subset sorted from them (not recorded which). The chain is built from TRBV4-3 and TRBJ2-5, with a weak D call TRBD2 (5 bases). This TCR derives from a young man who had mild COVID-19 (a few samples of this study predate the infection). Cell type and time point are not known. This CDR3 reads CASSQDRDRETQYF. CDR3 DNA sequence: TGCGCCAGCAGCCAAGATCGGGATAGGGAGACCCAGTACTTC.